The T cell receptor beta chain under discussion was sequenced for a study of blood T cells in healthy people across ages. For the second PCR, which ran for about 7 to 11 cycles, a sample-barcoded 5' primer and a J-beta primer mix were used. Every molecule of cDNA carried a tag from a template-switch adaptor with 12 random nucleotides. TCRdb called the 5' RACE reads again in MiXCR, with one record for every CDR3 protein. The sample has 1.6 million or so distinct CDR3 sequences, about 31% seen once. Trimming cost V 4 bases and J 5 bases, with 8 bases left between them. Germline lookup yields CDR1 SGDLS and CDR2 YYNGEE. This CDR3 region has 12 residues. Study results and caveats: Donors of long life had a larger count of naive CD4+ cells and greater diversity than aged donors. It was held that diversity estimates obtained from one million T cells represented underestimates.

The donors, healthy Caucasians from Russia, were aged about 6 to 95. The table lists this clonotype with many counts. Its antigen is not identified. The genes are TRBV9 and TRBJ2-3, with unresolved D. The sequenced sample was blood. The source is a woman younger than 45 in good health. CDR3 sequence reads: CASSSARDTQYF. The CDR3 region has the DNA TGTGCCAGCAGCTCCGCTCGAGATACGCAGTATTTT.